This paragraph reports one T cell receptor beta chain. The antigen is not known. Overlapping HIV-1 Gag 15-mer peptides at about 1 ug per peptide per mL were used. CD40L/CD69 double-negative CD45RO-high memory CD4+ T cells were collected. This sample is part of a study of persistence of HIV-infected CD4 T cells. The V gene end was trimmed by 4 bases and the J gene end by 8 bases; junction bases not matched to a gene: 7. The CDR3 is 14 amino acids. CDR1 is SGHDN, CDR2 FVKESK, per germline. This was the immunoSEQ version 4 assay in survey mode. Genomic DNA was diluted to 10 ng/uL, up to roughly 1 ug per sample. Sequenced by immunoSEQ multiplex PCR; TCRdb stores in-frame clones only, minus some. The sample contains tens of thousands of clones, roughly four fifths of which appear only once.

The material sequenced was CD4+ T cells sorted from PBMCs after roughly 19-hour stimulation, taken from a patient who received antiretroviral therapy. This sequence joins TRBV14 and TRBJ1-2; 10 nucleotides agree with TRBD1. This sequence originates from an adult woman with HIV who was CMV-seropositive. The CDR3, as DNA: TGTGCCAGCAGCCGGACCGACAGGGGGCTCGGCTACACCTTC. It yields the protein CASSRTDRGLGYTF.